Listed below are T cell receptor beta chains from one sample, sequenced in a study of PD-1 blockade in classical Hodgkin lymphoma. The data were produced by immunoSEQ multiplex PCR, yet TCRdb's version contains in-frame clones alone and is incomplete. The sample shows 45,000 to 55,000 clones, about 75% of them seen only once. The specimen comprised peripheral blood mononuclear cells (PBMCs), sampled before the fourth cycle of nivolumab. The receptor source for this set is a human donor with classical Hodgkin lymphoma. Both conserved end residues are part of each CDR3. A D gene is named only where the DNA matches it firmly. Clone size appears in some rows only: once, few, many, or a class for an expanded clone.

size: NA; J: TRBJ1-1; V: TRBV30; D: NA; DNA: TGTGCCTGGAGCGCAGGATCAAACACTGAAGCTTTCTTT; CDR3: CAWSAGSNTEAFF
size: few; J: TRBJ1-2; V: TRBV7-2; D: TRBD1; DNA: TGTGCCAGCAGCCCGGCAGGGGGAATCTTAGGCTACACCTTC; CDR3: CASSPAGGILGYTF
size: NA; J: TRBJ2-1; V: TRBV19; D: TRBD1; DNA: TGTGCCAGTAGACCCGGGACAGATTACAATGAGCAGTTCTTC; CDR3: CASRPGTDYNEQFF
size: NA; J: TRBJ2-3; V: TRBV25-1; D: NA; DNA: TGTGCCAGCAGTGAACTTGGGCGCACAGATACGCAGTATTTT; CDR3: CASSELGRTDTQYF
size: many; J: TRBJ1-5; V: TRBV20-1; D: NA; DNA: TGCAGTGTCGCTGGGGGTCAGCCCCAGCATTTT; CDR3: CSVAGGQPQHF
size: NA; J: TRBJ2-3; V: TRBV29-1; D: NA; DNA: TGCAGCGTTGAAGAGGGCGGCACAGATACGCAGTATTTT; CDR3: CSVEEGGTDTQYF
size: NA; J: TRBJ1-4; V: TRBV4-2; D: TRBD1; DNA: TGTGCCAGCAGCCAAGATAAGGCCAGGGGGCCTGAAAAACTGTTTTTT; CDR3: CASSQDKARGPEKLFF
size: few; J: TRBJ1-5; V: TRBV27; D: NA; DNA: TGTGCCAGCAGTTTATCACAGGGTGGAGGTCAGCCCCAGCATTTT; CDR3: CASSLSQGGGQPQHF
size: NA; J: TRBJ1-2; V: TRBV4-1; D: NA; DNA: TGCGCCAGCAGCCAAGGGGTCTATTCTTGGGGGGGCGCTGGGGATGGCTACACCTTC; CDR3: CASSQGVYSWGGAGDGYTF
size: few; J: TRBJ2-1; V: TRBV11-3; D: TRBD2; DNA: TGTGCCAGCAGCACCTTGGAAGCGGGAGTGGGATCTGAGCAGTTCTTC; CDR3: CASSTLEAGVGSEQFF
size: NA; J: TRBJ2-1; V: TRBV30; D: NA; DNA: TGTGCCTGGAGTGTACTCCTCCCGGGGTGGAATGAGCAGTTCTTC; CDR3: CAWSVLLPGWNEQFF
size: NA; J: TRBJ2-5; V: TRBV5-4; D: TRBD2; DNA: TGTGCCAGCAGCCCCGGGACTAGCGGGATGGAGACCCAGTACTTC; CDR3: CASSPGTSGMETQYF
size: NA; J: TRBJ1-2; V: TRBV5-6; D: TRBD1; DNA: TGTGCCAGCAGCCTGGGACAGGGGATGATAGGCTATGGCTACACCTTC; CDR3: CASSLGQGMIGYGYTF
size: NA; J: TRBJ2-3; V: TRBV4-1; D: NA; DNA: TGCGCCAGCAGAGCACCGGGACTCCGCGGGGCAGATACGCAGTATTTT; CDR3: CASRAPGLRGADTQYF
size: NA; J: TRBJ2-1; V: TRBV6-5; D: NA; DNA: TGTGCCAGCAGTTTTCGGGCCCTCGGATACAATGAGCAGTTCTTC; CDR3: CASSFRALGYNEQFF
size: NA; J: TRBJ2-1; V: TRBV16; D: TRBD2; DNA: TGTGCCAGCAGCCAAAAAGGCTCTAGAGGACTAGCAGACTACAATGAGCAGTTCTTC; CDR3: CASSQKGSRGLADYNEQFF
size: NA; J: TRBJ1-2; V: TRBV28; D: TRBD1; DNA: TGTGCCAGCAGTTATTTGGACAGGGTGGAATATGGCTACACCTTC; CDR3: CASSYLDRVEYGYTF
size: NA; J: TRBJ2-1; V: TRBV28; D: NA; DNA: TGTGCCAGCAGCTCTTTCAGGGCCCGCTACAATGAGCAGTTCTTC; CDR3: CASSSFRARYNEQFF
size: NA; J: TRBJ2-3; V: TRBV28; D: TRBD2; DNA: TGTGCCAGCAGCTTAACCCTAGCGGGAGTGAATTCAAATACGCAGTATTTT; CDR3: CASSLTLAGVNSNTQYF
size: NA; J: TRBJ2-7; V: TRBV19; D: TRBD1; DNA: TGTGCCAGTAGTATCGGTCTCAGGGGGCAAGACGAGCAGTACTTC; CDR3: CASSIGLRGQDEQYF
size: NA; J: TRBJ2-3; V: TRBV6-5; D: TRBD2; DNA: TGTGCCAGCATGTTTGCGGGGGGGGATACGCAGTATTTT; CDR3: CASMFAGGDTQYF
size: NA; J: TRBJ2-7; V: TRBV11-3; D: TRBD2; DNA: TGTGCCAGCAGCTTGGGGGCCGGGACTAGCGGCTTCTACGAGCAGTACTTC; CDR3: CASSLGAGTSGFYEQYF
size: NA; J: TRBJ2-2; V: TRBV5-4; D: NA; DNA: TGTGCCAGCAGCACATACACCGGGGAGCTGTTTTTT; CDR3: CASSTYTGELFF
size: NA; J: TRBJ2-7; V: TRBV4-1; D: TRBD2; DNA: TGCGCCAGCAGCCGATTTACTAGCGGGCGGACCTTCTACGAGCAGTACTTC; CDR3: CASSRFTSGRTFYEQYF
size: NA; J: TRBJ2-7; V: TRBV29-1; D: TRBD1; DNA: TGCAGCGTAGACACCGGGACAGGGGTCGACGAGCAGTACTTC; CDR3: CSVDTGTGVDEQYF
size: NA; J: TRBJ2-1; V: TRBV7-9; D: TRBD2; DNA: TGTGCCAGCAACGGCGGGAGTAGGGGAGAGCAGTTCTTC; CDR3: CASNGGSRGEQFF
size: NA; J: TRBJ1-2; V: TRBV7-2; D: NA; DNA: TGTGCCAGCAGCCCGGCAGGCCTCTCCGGCTACACCTTC; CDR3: CASSPAGLSGYTF
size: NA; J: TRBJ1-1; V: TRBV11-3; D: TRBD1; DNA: TGTGCCAGCAGCAAGGGACAGGGACACATGAACACTGAAGCTTTCTTT; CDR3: CASSKGQGHMNTEAFF
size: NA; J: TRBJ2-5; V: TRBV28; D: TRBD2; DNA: TGTGCCAGCAGACTGACTAGCGGGAGGGGGGAGACCCAGTACTTC; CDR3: CASRLTSGRGETQYF
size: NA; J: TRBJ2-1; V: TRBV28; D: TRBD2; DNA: TGTGCCAGCAGTCCCATGAGCGGGAGAGGCCGGAGGGAGCAGTTCTTC; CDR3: CASSPMSGRGRREQFF
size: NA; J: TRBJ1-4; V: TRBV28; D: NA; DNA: TGTGCCAGCAAAAGGTCCTTAAATGAAAAACTGTTTTTT; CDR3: CASKRSLNEKLFF
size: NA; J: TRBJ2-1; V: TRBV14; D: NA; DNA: TGTGCCAGTGCTTTGGGGGGGCTTTACAATGAGCAGTTCTTC; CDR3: CASALGGLYNEQFF
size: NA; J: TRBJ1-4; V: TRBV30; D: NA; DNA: TGTGCCTGGAGTCCCTGGACCTCCGAGGATGAAAAACTGTTTTTT; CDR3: CAWSPWTSEDEKLFF
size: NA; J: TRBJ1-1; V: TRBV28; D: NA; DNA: TGTGCCAGCAGTTTTTGGAAGAACACTGAAGCTTTCTTT; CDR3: CASSFWKNTEAFF
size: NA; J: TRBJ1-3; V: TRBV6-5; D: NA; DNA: TGTGCCGCCTACTCTGGAAACACCATATATTTT; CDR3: CAAYSGNTIYF
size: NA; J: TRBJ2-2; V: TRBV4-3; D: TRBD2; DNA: TGCGCCAGCAGCCAAGATGGGAGCGGGGCGAACACCGGGGAGCTGTTTTTT; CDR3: CASSQDGSGANTGELFF
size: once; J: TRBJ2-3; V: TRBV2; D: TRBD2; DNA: TGTGCCAGCAGTGACGAATATGGGACTAGCGGGAGCACAGATACGCAGTATTTT; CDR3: CASSDEYGTSGSTDTQYF
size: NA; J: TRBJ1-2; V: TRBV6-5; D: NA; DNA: TGTGCCAGCAGTTTAAGGGCAGGGACCGATCGAAATGGCTACACCTTC; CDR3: CASSLRAGTDRNGYTF
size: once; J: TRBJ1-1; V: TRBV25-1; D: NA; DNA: TGTGCCAGCAGTAGATTTACTGAAGCTTTCTTT; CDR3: CASSRFTEAFF
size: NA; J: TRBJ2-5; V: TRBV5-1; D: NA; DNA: TGCGCCAGCAGCCCAGGGACGGACCAAGAGACCCAGTACTTC; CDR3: CASSPGTDQETQYF
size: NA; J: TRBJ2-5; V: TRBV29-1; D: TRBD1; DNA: TGCAGCGTTGTACACAGGGGACGGCTAGAGACCCAGTACTTC; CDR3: CSVVHRGRLETQYF